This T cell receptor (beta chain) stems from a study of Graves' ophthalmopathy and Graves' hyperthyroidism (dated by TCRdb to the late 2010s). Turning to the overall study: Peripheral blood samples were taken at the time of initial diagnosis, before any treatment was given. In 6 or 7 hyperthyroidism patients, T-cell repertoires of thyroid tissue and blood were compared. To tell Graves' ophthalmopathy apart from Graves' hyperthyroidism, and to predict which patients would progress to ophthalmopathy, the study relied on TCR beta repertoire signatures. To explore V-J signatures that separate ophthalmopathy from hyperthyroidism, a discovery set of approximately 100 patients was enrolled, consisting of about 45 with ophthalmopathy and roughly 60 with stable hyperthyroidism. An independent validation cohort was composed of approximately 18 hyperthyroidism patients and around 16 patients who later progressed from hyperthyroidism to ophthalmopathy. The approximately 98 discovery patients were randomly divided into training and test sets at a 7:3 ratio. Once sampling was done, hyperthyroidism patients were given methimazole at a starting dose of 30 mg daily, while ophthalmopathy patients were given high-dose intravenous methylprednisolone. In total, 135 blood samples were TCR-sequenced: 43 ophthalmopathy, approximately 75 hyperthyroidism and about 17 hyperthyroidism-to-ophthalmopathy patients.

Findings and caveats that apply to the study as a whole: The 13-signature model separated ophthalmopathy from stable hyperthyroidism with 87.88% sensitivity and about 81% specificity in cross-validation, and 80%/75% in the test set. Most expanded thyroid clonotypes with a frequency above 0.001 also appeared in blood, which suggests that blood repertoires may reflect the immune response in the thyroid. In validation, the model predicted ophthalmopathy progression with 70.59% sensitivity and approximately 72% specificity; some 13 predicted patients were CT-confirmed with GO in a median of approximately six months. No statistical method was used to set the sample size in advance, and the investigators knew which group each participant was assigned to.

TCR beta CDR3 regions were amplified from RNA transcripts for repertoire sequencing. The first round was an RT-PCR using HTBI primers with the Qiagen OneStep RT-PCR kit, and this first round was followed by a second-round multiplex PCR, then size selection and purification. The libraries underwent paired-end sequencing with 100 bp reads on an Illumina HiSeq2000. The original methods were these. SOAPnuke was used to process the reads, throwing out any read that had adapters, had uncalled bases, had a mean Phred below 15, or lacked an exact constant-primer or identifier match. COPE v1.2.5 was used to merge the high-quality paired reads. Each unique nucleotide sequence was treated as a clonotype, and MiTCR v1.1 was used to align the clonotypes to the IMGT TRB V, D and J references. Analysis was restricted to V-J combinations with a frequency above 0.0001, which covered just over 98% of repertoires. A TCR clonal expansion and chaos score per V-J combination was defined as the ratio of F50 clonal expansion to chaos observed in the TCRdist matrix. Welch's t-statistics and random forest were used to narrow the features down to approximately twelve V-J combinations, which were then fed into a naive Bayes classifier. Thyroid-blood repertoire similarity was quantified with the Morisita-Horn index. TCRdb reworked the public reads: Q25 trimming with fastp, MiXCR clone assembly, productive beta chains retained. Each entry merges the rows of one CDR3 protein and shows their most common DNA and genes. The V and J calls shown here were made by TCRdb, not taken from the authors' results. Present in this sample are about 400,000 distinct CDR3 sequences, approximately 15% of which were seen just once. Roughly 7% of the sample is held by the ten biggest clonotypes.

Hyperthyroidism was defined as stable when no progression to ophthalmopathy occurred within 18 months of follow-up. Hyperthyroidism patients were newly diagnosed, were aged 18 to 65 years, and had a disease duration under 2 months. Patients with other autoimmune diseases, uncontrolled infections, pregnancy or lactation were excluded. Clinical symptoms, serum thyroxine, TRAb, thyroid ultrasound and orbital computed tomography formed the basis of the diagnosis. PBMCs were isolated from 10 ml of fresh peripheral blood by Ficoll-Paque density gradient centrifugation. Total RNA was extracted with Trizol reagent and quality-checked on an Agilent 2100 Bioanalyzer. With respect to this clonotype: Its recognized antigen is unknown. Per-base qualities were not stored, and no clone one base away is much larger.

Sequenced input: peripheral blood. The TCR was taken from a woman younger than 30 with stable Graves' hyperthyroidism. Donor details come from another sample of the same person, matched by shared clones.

The CDR3 protein: CASSYRDGELFF. The DNA sequence is TGTGCCAGCAGCTATCGGGACGGGGAGCTGTTTTTT. The chain uses TRBV7-9 and TRBJ2-2, and TRBD2 may be the D gene, going by 5 matching bases. The cysteine opens and the phenylalanine closes a CDR3 of 12 amino acids. Here the CDR3 DNA is all that survives: 36 bases in frame from base 1. Trimming costs V 4 bases and J 7 bases, and their ends lie 7 bases apart. The germline V gene (reference sequence) sets CDR1 to SEHNR and CDR2 to FQNEAQ.